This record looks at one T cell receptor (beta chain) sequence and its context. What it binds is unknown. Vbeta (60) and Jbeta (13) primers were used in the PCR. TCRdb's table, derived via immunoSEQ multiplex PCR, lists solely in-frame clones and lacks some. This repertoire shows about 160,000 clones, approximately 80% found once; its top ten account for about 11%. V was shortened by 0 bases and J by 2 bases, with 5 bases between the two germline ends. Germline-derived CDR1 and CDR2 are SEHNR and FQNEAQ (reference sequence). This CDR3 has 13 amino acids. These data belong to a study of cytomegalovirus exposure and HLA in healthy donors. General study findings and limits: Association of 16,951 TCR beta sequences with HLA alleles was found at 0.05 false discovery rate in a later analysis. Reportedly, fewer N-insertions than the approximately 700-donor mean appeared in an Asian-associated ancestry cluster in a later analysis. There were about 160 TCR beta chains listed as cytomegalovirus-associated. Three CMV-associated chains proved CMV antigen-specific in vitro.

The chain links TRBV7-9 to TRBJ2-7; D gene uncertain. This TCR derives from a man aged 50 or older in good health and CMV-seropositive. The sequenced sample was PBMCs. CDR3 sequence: CASSLATPYEQYF. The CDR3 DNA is TGTGCCAGCAGCTTAGCAACACCCTACGAGCAGTACTTC. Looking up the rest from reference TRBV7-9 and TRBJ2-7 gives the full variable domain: DTGVSQNPRHKITKRGQNVTFRCDPISEHNRLYWYRQTLGQGPEFLTYFQNEAQLEKSRLLSDRFSAERPKGSFSTLEIQRTEQGDSAMYLCASSLATPYEQYFGPGTRLTVT.